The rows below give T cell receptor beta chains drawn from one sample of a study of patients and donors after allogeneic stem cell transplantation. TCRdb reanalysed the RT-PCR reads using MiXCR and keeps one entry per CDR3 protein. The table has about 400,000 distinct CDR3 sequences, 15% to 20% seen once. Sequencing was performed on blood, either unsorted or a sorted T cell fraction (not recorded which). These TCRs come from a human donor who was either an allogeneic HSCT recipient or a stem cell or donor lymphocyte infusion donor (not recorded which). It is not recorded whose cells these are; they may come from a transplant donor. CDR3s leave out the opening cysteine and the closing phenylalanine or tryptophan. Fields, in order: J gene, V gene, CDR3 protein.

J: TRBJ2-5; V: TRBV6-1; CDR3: ASSPGLAGGHETQY
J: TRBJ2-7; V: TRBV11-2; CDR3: ASSPGGTGGLNEQY
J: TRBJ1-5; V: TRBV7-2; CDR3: ASSLKPHNQPQH
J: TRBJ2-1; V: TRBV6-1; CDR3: ASTRELLIYNEQF
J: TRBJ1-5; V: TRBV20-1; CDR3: SARGRRGGHNQPQH
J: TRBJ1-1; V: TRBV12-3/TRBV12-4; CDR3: ASSSSKKLNTEAF
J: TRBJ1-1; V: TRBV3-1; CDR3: ASSPPGPVQNTEAF
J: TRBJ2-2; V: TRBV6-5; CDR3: ASSYRERTGELF
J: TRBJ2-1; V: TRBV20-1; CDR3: SARAGKGNEQF
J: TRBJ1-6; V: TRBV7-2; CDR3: ASSSAGVSSYNSPLH
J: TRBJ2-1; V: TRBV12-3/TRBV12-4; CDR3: ASMKVETRSNEQF
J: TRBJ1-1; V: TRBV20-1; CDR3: SARDRGDVTEAF
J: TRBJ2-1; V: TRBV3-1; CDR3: ASSQVLYNEQF
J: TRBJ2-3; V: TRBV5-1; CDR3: ASSLIPGGSTDTQY
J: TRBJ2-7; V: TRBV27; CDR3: ASSLSRVHEQY
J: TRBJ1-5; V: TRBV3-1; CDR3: ASSQDHFRERQPQH
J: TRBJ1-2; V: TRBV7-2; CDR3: ASTTPSGYT
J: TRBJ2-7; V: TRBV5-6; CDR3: ASTPTGIAYEQY
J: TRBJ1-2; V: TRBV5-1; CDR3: ASSLVPGANYGYT
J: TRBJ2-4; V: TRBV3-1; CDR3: ASSHRTGRIAKNIQY
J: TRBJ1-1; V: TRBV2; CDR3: ASRGGTLNTEAF
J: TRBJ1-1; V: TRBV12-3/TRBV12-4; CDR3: ASSGIRTSTEAF
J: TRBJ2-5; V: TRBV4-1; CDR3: ASSRRQGARQETQY
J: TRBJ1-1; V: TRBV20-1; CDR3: SASLNTEAF
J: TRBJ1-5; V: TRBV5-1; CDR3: ASSLWGTDSNQPQH
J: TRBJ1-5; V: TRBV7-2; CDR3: ASSLAWGSNQPQH
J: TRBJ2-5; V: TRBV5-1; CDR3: ASSLAGVKETQY
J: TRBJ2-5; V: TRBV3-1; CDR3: ASSQGTSGSLQETQY
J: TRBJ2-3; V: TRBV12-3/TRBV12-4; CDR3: ASSRTGPTPG
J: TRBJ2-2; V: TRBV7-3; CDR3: ASSLSDRRELF
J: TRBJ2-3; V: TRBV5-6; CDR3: ASSAGTSGTPDTQY
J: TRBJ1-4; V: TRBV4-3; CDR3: ASSPDRTFEKLF
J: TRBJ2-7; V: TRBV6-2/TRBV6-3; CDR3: ASSRLPGQEST
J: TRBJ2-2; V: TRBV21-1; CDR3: ASSTDRGADTGELF
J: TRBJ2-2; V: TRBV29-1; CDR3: SVEPRTGKDTGELF
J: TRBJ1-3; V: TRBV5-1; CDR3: ASSLEPSSGNTIY
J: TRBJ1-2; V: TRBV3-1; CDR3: ASSPIRASLYGYT
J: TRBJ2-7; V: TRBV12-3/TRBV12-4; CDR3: ASSLKPYEQY
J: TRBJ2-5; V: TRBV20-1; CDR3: SARGSLEETQY
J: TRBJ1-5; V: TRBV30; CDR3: AWSVSSNQPQH
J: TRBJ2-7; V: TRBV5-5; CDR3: ASSLVGVIYEQY
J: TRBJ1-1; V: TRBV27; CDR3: ASITGTGGLMNTEAF
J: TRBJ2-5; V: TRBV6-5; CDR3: ASSYGTVQETQY
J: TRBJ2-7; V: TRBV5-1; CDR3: ASSTGPPTYEQY
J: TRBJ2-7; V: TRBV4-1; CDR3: ASSHGQGSAYEQY
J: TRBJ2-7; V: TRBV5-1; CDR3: ASSFGQAYEQY
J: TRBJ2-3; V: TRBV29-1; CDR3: SVEVGRETDTQY
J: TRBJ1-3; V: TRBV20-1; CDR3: SASRRAGGNTIY
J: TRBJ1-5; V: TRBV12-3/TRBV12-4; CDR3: ASSARGSGNQPQH
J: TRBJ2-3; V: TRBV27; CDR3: ASSFTPSRGHTQY
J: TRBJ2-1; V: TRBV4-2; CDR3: ASSPGLAGPRSPHNEQF
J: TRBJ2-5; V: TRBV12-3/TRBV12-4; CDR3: ASSPQGEETQY
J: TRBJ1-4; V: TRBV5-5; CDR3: ASSLTGAIEKLF
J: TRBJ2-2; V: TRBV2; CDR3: ASSEGTGVSTGELF
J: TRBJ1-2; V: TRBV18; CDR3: ASSPLRVDYGYT
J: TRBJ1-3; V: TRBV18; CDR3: ASSIGQQNTIY
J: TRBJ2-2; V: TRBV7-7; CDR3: ASSPTGGNTGELF
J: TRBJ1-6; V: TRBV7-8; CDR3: ASSSPWTISYNSPLH
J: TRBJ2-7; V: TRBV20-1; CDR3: SAMPGRSYEQY
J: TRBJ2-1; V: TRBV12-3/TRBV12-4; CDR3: ASSQKGTQAGGNEQF